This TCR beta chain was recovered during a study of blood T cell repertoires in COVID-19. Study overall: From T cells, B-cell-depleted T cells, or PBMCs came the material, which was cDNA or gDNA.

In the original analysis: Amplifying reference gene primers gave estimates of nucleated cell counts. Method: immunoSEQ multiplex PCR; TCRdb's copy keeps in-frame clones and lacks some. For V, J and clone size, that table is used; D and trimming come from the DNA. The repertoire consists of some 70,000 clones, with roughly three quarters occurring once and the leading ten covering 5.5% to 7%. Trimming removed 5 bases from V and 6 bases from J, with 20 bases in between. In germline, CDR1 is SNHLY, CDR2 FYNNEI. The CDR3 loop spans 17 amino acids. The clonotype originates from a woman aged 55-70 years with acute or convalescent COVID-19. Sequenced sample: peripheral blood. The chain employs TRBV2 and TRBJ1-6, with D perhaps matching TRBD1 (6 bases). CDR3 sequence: CASSYPGALTFNSPLHF. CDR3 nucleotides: TGTGCCAGCAGTTACCCAGGGGCCTTAACATTTAATTCACCCCTCCACTTT.